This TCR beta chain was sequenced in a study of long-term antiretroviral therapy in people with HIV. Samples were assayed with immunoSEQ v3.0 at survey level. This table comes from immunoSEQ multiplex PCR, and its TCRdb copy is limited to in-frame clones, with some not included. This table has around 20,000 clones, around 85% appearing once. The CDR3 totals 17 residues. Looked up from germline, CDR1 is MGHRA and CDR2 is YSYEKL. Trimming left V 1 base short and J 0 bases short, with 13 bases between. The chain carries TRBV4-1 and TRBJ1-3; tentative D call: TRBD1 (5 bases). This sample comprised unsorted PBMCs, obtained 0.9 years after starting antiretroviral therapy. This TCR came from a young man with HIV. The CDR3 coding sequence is TGCGCCAGCAGCCAAGCGACCGGACATCACTCTGGAAACACCATATATTTT. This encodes CASSQATGHHSGNTIYF.